The 8 T cell receptor beta chains listed next were all sequenced from one sample in a study of blood T cell repertoires in COVID-19. Data came from immunoSEQ multiplex PCR; TCRdb stores just in-frame clones and leaves some out. Found here are about 170,000 clones, more than 65% of them singletons; the top ten hold roughly 3%. Sequencing input: peripheral blood. The source of these receptors is a human donor with acute or convalescent COVID-19. The donor label of this sample is uncertain.

This chain uses TRBV10-1 with TRBJ2-7; TRBD1 matches at 11 bases. Germline V lookup: CDR1 WNHNN, CDR2 SYGVQD (reference sequence). The V and J ends lost 7 bases and 5 bases, in that order; junction bases with no gene match: 10. The CDR3 has 15 residues. The CDR3 DNA follows: TGCGCCAGCACCAAATCCGGGACAGGGGGGGACGAGCAGTACTTC. It codes for CASTKSGTGGDEQYF.

V is TRBV19 and J is TRBJ1-4; tentative D call: TRBD1 (5 bases). Between the trimmed V and J ends, which lost 2 bases and 7 bases, there was a span of 14 bases. Germline CDR1 is LNHDA and CDR2 is SQIVND (reference sequence). There are 15 residues in the CDR3. Here the CDR3 DNA reads TGTGCCAGTAGTATAAATGCCGGGGGGGGTGAAAAACTGTTTTTT. Translating gives CASSINAGGGEKLFF.

The gene calls are TRBV7-2 and TRBJ1-1; no clear D. This CDR3 comprises 14 residues. Germline loops: CDR1 SGHTA, CDR2 FQGNSA. The germline V and J ends were trimmed by 2 bases and 1 base, with 8 bases remaining between them. The CDR3 DNA follows: TGTGCCAGCAGCTTATCGCCCGGGAACACTGAAGCTTTCTTT. Translation gives CASSLSPGNTEAFF.

The V gene is TRBV5-1, the J gene TRBJ1-1, with a tentative D call TRBD1 (5 bases). Germline CDR1 reads SGHRS; CDR2 reads YFSETQ. The CDR3 consists of 14 residues. V gave up 7 bases and J gave up 1 base, with 14 bases separating them. CDR3: CASSPLTGNTEAFF. The CDR3 coding sequence is TGCGCCAGCTCCCCTCTAACAGGGAACACTGAAGCTTTCTTT. Supplemented by reference TRBV5-1 and TRBJ1-1, the full variable domain reads KAGVTQTPRYLIKTRGQQVTLSCSPISGHRSVSWYQQTPGQGLQFLFEYFSETQRNKGNFPGRFSGRQFSNSRSEMNVSTLELGDSALYLCASSPLTGNTEAFFGQGTRLTVV.

The chain has TRBV2 and TRBJ2-7; 10 bases map to TRBD1. V lost 6 bases to trimming and J lost 3 bases; unmatched junction nucleotides: 2. The CDR3 is 13 residues long. Germline CDR1 SNHLY, CDR2 FYNNEI. CDR3 amino acids: CASSGTGDYEQYF. CDR3 coding DNA: TGTGCCAGCAGCGGGACAGGGGACTACGAGCAGTACTTC. The full variable domain, completed using reference TRBV2 and TRBJ2-7, is EPEVTQTPSHQVTQMGQEVILRCVPISNHLYFYWYRQILGQKVEFLVSFYNNEISEKSEIFDDQFSVERPDGSNFTLKIRSTKLEDSAMYFCASSGTGDYEQYFGPGTRLTVT.

This rearrangement joins TRBV20-1 to TRBJ2-2; D not certain. Germline CDR1 reads DFQATT; CDR2 reads SNEGSKA (reference sequence). This CDR3 spans 14 amino acids. V gave up 3 bases and J gave up 4 bases, with 12 bases separating them. CDR3 in amino acids: CSASEKTATGELFF. The CDR3 DNA is TGCAGTGCTAGTGAAAAGACTGCCACCGGGGAGCTGTTTTTT.

This chain connects TRBV7-3 to TRBJ2-7; D may be TRBD1 (6 bases). With 2 bases removed from V and 6 bases from J, the gap between germline ends came to 14 bases. The CDR3 sequence is 14 residues long. CDR1 and CDR2 (germline): SGHTA, FQGTGA. CDR3 region: CASSLLGQSGEQYF. Here the CDR3 DNA reads TGTGCCAGCAGCTTACTCGGACAGTCCGGCGAGCAGTACTTC. Supplemented by reference TRBV7-3 and TRBJ2-7, the full variable domain reads GAGVSQTPSNKVTEKGKYVELRCDPISGHTALYWYRQSLGQGPEFLIYFQGTGAADDSGLPNDRFFAVRPEGSVSTLKIQRTERGDSAVYLCASSLLGQSGEQYFGPGTRLTVT.

The rearrangement joins TRBV2 to TRBJ2-7, with D possibly matching TRBD2 (7 bases). Trimming removed 8 bases at V and 0 bases at J, with 14 bases between. Germline values: CDR1 SNHLY, CDR2 FYNNEI. There are 14 residues in the CDR3. The CDR3 DNA sequence: TGTGCCAGCTTACGGGGGGCCGACTCCTACGAGCAGTACTTC. Translation gives CASLRGADSYEQYF. The full variable domain, completed using reference TRBV2 and TRBJ2-7, is EPEVTQTPSHQVTQMGQEVILRCVPISNHLYFYWYRQILGQKVEFLVSFYNNEISEKSEIFDDQFSVERPDGSNFTLKIRSTKLEDSAMYFCASLRGADSYEQYFGPGTRLTVT.